The source of this T cell receptor (beta chain) is a study of early T cells in non-severe SARS-CoV-2 infection. Study as a whole: RNA in bulk from unsorted whole blood was sequenced, and chains were unpaired.

MiXCR, applied by TCRdb to the 5' RACE reads, yields one record per CDR3 protein. The sample holds roughly 53,000 distinct CDR3 sequences, roughly 9% seen once. V was pared by 3 bases and J by 1 base, with 3 bases of the junction left unmatched. The length of the CDR3 is 15 residues. CDR1 SQVTM and CDR2 ANQGSEA come from the germline V gene. Sequencing was performed on whole blood, taken at baseline. This chain joins TRBV29-1 and TRBJ2-3; 11 nucleotides agree with TRBD1. The sequence derives from an adult who was a healthcare worker with PCR-confirmed SARS-CoV-2 infection or an uninfected control (not recorded which). CDR3 in amino acids: CSVETGQGGTDTQYF. DNA of the CDR3: TGCAGCGTTGAGACGGGACAGGGGGGCACAGATACGCAGTATTTT.